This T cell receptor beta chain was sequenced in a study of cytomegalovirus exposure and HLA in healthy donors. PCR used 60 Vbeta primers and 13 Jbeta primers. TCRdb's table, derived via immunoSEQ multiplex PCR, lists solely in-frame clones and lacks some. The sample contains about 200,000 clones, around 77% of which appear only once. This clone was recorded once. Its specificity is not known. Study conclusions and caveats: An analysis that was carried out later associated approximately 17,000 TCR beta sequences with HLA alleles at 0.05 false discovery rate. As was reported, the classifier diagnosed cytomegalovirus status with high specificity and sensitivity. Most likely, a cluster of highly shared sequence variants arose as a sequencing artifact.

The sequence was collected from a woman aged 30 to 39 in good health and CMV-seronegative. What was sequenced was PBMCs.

CDR3 sequence reads: CASRRGLMNTEAFF. The CDR3 DNA is TGTGCCAGCAGGAGGGGACTTATGAACACTGAAGCTTTCTTT. This chain uses TRBV6-5 with TRBJ1-1; maybe TRBD1 (5 bases). Trimming stripped 6 bases from V and 0 bases from J, with 11 bases between. Germline CDR1 MNHEY, CDR2 SVGAGI. The length of the CDR3 is 14 residues.